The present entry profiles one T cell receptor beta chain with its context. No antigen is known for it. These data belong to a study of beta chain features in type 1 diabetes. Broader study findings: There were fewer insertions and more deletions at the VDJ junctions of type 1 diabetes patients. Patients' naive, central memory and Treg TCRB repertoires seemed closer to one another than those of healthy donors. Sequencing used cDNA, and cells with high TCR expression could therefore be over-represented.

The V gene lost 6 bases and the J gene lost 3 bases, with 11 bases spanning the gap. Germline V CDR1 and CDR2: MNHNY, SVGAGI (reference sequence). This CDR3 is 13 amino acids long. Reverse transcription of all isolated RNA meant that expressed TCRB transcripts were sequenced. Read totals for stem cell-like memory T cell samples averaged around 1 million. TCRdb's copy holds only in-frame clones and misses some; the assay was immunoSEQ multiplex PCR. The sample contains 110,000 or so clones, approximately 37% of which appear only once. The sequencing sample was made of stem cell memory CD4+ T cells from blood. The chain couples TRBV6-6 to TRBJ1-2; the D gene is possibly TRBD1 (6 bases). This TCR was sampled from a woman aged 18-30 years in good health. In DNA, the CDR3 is TGTGCCAGCAGCAGGACAGTATACTATGGCTACACCTTC. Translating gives CASSRTVYYGYTF.